The rows below give T cell receptor beta chains drawn from one sample of a study of T cells after yellow fever vaccination. MiXCR, applied by TCRdb to the 5' RACE reads, yields one record per CDR3 protein. The sample yields 100,000 to 150,000 distinct CDR3 sequences, approximately 16% seen once. The sample consisted of CD8+ T cells sorted from PBMCs, taken 5 days after the yellow fever booster vaccination. All receptors come from a man younger than 35 who received the YFV17D yellow fever vaccine. The CDR3 runs from the conserved cysteine through the conserved F or W. Some rows mark clone size as missing; the rest say once, few, many or name a class of expanded clone.

abundance,j_gene,v_gene,CDR3aa
.,TRBJ2-2,TRBV6-2/TRBV6-3,CASSYSTGTGELFF
.,TRBJ2-7,TRBV5-1,CASSLTRNYEQYF
.,TRBJ2-7,TRBV4-1,CASSQEHRSSYEQYF
few,TRBJ1-1,TRBV6-5,CASRIGQGRTEAFF
few,TRBJ1-5,TRBV4-1,CASSQDLSNQPQHF
.,TRBJ2-2,TRBV9,CASSPTRGGELFF
.,TRBJ2-3,TRBV6-2/TRBV6-3,CASSYSANTQYF
.,TRBJ1-2,TRBV4-1,CASSQLREGYGYTF
.,TRBJ1-6,TRBV4-1,CASSRGVGRGHSPLHF
.,TRBJ2-1,TRBV2,CASSERWISYNEQFF
few,TRBJ2-1,TRBV7-2,CASSFGTGFNEQFF
few,TRBJ1-5,TRBV6-2/TRBV6-3,CASSYPQGGNQPQHF
.,TRBJ2-3,TRBV29-1,CSVDLGADTQYF